What follows are 8 T cell receptor beta chains derived from one specimen sequenced in a study of T cell repertoires in cytomegalovirus infection. TCRdb re-derived calls from the reads in MiXCR, one entry per CDR3 protein. The sample lists fewer than 1,000,000 distinct CDR3 sequences, roughly 31% occurring once. The antigens these receptors bind are not known. The material sequenced was cultured CD8+ T cells from PBMCs, taken from culture after CMV antigen stimulation. These receptors all come from a human donor in good health (CMV status not recorded). Some clones in this sample may be carry-over from other donors' samples.

To note about this clonotype: Possible read error: a much larger clone is one base away. The CDR3, as DNA: TGTGCCAGCGGTTTCAGCTCTGGGGCCAACGTCCTGACTTTC. It specifies CASGFSSGANVLTF. V gene TRBV27 combines with J gene TRBJ2-6, with D unclear. The germline V gene encodes CDR1 MNHEY and CDR2 SMNVEV (reference sequence). This CDR3 is 14 amino acids long.

This clonotype was detected a few times. The rearrangement uses TRBV5-6 and TRBJ1-2; no definite D call. Germline V gene lookup returns CDR1 SGHDT and CDR2 YYEEEE. Between the trimmed V and J ends, which lost 4 bases and 3 bases, there was a span of 16 bases. The CDR3 has 15 amino acids. The CDR3 loop is CASSPGVGYHYGYTF. In nucleotides, the CDR3 is TGTGCCAGCAGCCCCGGGGTTGGTTATCACTATGGCTACACCTTC.

The genes are TRBV7-9 and TRBJ2-7, with a tentative D call TRBD1 (6 bases). Germline CDR1 is SEHNR and CDR2 is FQNEAQ (reference sequence). The CDR3 totals 15 residues. V shed 4 bases and J shed 3 bases, with 16 bases lying between them. CDR3 nucleotides: TGTGCCAGCAGCTACCTCAGGGGCGCCGACTACGAGCAGTACTTC. This translates into CASSYLRGADYEQYF.

This clonotype was counted between two and nine times. The V gene is TRBV6-2 or TRBV6-3, the J gene TRBJ2-1; possibly TRBD2 for D (5 bases). The CDR3 is 14 amino acids. V shed 4 bases and J shed 9 bases, with 16 bases lying between them. From germline, CDR1 is MNHEY and CDR2 SVGEGT. DNA for the CDR3: TGTGCCAGCAGTTCCCCGAGGGCTCGGGGTGAGCAGTTCTTC. Residues: CASSSPRARGEQFF.

The J gene is TRBJ2-7, the V gene TRBV3-1, with D unresolved. The CDR3 extends over 13 amino acids. Germline CDR1 LGHDT, CDR2 YNNKEL (reference sequence). V lost 1 base and J 0 bases, leaving 4 bases between the germline ends. This chain's CDR3 is CASSQGVSYEQYV. CDR3 nucleotides: TGTGCCAGCAGCCAAGGGGTCTCCTACGAGCAGTACGTC.

This clonotype was seen a few times. The chain is built from TRBV15 and TRBJ1-2, with D tentatively TRBD1 (5 bases). Germline V gives CDR1 LNHNV, CDR2 YYDKDF (reference sequence). The CDR3 has 19 amino acids. Trimming removed 0 bases from V and 2 bases from J, with 22 bases in between. In DNA, the CDR3 is TGTGCCACCAGCAGAGATGCGATGGCGGGAACAGGTACCAACTATGGCTACACCTTC. It encodes CATSRDAMAGTGTNYGYTF.

For this clonotype: This sequence may be a read error, since a much larger clone differs from it by one base. The genes are TRBV6-5 and TRBJ2-3; 8 bases are shared with TRBD2. Germline V gene data show CDR1 as MNHEY and CDR2 as SVGAGI. There are 14 residues in the CDR3. The junction had 2 bases not matched to a gene; V was cut back by 6 bases and J by 0 bases. CDR3 loop: CASRLAGSTDTQYF. CDR3 bases: TGTGCCAGCAGATTAGCGGGGAGCACAGATACGCAGTATTTT.

This sequence joins TRBV6-1 and TRBJ1-5; D is unclear. Between the trimmed V and J ends, which lost 3 bases and 1 base, there was a span of 10 bases. There are 15 residues in the CDR3. Looked up from germline, CDR1 is MNHNS and CDR2 is SASEGT. CDR3 nucleotides: TGTGCCAGCAGTGAGCCCCCCGGGAGCAATCAGCCCCAGCATTTT. Residues: CASSEPPGSNQPQHF.